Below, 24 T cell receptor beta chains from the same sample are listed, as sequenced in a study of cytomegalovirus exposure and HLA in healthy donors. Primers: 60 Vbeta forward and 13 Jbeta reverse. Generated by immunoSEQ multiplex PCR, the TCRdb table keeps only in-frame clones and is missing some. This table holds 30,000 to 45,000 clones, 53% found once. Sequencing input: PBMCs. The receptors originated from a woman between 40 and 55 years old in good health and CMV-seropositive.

CDR3 nucleotides: TGTGCCAGCAGTGATTGGGCGAACACTGAAGCTTTCTTT. Encoded protein: CASSDWANTEAFF. The V call is TRBV2, the J call TRBJ1-1; D remains unclear. The germline V gene has CDR1 SNHLY and CDR2 FYNNEI. Trimming removed 3 bases from V and 1 base from J, with 6 bases in between. The CDR3 length is 13 residues. The entire variable domain, with the rest obtained from reference TRBV2 and TRBJ1-1, is as follows: EPEVTQTPSHQVTQMGQEVILRCVPISNHLYFYWYRQILGQKVEFLVSFYNNEISEKSEIFDDQFSVERPDGSNFTLKIRSTKLEDSAMYFCASSDWANTEAFFGQGTRLTVV.

The CDR3 DNA reads as TGTGCCAGCAGCCAGGACAGGGGTGGCTACACCTTC. This gives the protein CASSQDRGGYTF. The rearrangement uses TRBV5-6 and TRBJ1-2; TRBD1 matches at 9 bases. CDR1 and CDR2 from the germline V gene are SGHDT and YYEEEE. V shed 4 bases and J 7 bases; nucleotides not matched to a gene: 2. This CDR3 is 12 amino acids long.

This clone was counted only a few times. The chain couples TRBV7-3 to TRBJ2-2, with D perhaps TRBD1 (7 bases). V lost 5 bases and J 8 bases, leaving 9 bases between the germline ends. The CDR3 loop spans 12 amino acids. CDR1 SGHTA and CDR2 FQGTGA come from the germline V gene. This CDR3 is CASSQGGGELFF. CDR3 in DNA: TGTGCCAGCAGCCAGGGGGGTGGGGAGCTGTTTTTT. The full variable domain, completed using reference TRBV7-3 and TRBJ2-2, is GAGVSQTPSNKVTEKGKYVELRCDPISGHTALYWYRQSLGQGPEFLIYFQGTGAADDSGLPNDRFFAVRPEGSVSTLKIQRTERGDSAVYLCASSQGGGELFFGEGSRLTVL.

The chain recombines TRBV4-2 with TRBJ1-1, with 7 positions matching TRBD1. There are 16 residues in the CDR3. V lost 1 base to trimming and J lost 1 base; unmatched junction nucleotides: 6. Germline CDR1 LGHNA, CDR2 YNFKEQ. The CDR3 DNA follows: TGTGCCAGCAGCCAAGGGCCGGGACAGAAGAACACTGAAGCTTTCTTT. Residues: CASSQGPGQKNTEAFF.

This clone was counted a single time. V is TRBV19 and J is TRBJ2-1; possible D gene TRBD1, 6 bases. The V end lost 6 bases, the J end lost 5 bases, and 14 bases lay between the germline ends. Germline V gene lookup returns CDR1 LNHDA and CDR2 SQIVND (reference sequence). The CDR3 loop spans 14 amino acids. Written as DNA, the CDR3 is TGTGCCAGTAGGGACAGAGCCCTTAACAATGAGCAGTTCTTC. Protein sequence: CASRDRALNNEQFF.

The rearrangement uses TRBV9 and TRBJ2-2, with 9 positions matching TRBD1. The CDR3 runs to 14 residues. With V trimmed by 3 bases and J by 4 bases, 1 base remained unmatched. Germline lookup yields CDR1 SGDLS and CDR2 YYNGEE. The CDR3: CASSATGGTGELFF. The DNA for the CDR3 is TGTGCCAGCAGCGCGACAGGGGGCACCGGGGAGCTGTTTTTT.

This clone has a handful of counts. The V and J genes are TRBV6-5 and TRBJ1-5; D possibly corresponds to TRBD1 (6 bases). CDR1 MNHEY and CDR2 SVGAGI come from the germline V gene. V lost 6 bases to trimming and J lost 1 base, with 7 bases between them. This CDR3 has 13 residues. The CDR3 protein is CASSQGSNQPQHF. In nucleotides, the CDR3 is TGTGCCAGCAGCCAGGGGAGCAATCAGCCCCAGCATTTT.

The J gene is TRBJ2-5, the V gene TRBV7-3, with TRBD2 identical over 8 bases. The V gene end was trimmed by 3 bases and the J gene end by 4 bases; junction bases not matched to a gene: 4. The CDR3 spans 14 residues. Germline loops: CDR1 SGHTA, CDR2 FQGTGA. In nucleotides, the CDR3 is TGTGCCAGCAGCTTGACTAGCGCAGGAGAGACCCAGTACTTC. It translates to CASSLTSAGETQYF.

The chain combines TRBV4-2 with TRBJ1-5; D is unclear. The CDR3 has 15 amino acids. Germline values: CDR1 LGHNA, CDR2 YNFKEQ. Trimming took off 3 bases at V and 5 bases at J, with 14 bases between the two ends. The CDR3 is CASSHDLMGHQPQHF. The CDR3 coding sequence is TGTGCCAGCAGCCACGATCTTATGGGCCATCAGCCCCAGCATTTT.

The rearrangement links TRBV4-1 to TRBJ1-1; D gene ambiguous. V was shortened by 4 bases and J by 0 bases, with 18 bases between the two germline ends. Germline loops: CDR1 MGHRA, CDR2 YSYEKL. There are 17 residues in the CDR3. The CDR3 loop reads CASSPRSLGRLNTEAFF. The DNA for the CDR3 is TGCGCCAGCAGCCCAAGGTCACTGGGCAGACTGAACACTGAAGCTTTCTTT.

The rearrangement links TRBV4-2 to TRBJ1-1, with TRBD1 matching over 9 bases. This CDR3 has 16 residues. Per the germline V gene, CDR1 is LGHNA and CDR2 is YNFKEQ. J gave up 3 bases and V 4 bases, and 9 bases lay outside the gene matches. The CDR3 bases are TGTGCCAGCAGCCTCACTTCGCGACAGGGGGACACTGAAGCTTTCTTT. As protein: CASSLTSRQGDTEAFF.

The CDR3 bases are TGTGCCAGCAGAGGGGGTGAAAAACTGTTTTTT. It translates to CASRGGEKLFF. The chain employs TRBV2 and TRBJ1-4; D is perhaps TRBD1 (6 bases). The ends were cut back, 6 bases at V and 7 bases at J, with 6 bases in the middle. Germline V lookup: CDR1 SNHLY, CDR2 FYNNEI. The CDR3 loop spans 11 amino acids.

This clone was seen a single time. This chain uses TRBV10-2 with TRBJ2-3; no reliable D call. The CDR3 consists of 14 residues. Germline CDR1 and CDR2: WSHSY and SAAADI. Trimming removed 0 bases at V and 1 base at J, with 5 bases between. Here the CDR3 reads CASSESSCTDTQYF. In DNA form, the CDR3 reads TGCGCCAGCAGTGAGTCATCTTGCACAGATACGCAGTATTTT.

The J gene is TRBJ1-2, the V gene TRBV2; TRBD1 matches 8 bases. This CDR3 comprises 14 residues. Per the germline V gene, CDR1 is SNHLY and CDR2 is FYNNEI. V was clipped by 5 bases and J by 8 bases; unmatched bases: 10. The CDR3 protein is CASSRLQGGDGYTF. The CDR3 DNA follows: TGTGCCAGCAGTCGCCTACAGGGGGGGGACGGCTACACCTTC.

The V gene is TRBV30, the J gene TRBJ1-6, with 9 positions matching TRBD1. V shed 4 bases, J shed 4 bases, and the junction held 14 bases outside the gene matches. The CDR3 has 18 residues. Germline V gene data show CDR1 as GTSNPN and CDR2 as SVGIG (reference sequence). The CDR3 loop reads CAWKAKIRGQGYNSPLHF. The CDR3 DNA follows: TGTGCCTGGAAAGCAAAGATTCGGGGACAGGGATATAATTCACCCCTCCACTTT.

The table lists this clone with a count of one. CDR3 sequence reads: CASSEEYRAYGYTF. Written as DNA, the CDR3 is TGTGCCAGCAGTGAAGAGTACAGGGCCTATGGCTACACCTTC. The chain employs TRBV6-1 and TRBJ1-2; a possible D gene is TRBD1 (6 bases). CDR1 and CDR2 from the germline V gene are MNHNS and SASEGT. Trimming cost V 1 base and J 4 bases, with 10 bases left between them. The CDR3 runs to 14 residues.

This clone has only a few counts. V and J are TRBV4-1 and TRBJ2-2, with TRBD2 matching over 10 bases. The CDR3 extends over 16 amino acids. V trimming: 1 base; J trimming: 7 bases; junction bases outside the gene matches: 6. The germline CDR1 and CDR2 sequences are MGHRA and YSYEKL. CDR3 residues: CASSQGAGGQVGELFF. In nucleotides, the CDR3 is TGCGCCAGCAGCCAAGGAGCGGGGGGGCAGGTCGGGGAGCTGTTTTTT.

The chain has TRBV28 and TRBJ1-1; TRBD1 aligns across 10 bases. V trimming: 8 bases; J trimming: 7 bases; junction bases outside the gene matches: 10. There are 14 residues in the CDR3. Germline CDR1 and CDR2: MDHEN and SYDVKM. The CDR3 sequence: CASAGWDRGDEAFF. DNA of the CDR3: TGTGCCAGCGCGGGATGGGACAGGGGTGATGAAGCTTTCTTT.

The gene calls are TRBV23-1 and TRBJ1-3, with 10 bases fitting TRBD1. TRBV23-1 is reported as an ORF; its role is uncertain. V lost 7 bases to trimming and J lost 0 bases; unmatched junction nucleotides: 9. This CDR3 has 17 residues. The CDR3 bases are TGCGCCAGCACGGGACAGGGGACCTTATACTCTGGAAACACCATATATTTT. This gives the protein CASTGQGTLYSGNTIYF.

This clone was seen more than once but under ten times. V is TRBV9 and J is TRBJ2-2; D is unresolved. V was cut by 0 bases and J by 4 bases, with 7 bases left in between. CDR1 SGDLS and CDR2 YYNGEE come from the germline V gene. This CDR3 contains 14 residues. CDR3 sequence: CASSVESITGELFF. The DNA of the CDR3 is TGTGCCAGCAGCGTAGAATCCATCACCGGGGAGCTGTTTTTT.

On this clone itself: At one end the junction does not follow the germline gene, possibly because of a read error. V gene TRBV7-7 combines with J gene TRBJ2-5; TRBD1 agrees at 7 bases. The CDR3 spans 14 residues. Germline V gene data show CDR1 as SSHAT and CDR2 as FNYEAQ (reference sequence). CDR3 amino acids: CASSLGGQTETQYF. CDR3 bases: TGTGCTAGCAGCTTAGGGGGCCAAACAGAGACCCAGTACTTC. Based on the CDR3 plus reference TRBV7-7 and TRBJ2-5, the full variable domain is GAGVSQSPRYKVTKRGQDVTLRCDPISSHATLYWYQQALGQGPEFLTYFNYEAQPDKSGLPSDRFSAERPEGSISTLTIQRTEQRDSAMYRCASSLGGQTETQYFGPGTRLLVL.

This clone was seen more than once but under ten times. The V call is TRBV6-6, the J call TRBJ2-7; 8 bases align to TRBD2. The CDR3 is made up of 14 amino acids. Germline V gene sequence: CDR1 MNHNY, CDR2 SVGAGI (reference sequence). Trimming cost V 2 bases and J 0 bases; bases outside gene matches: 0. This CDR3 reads CASSYGTSSYEQYF. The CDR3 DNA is TGTGCCAGCAGTTACGGGACTAGCTCCTACGAGCAGTACTTC.

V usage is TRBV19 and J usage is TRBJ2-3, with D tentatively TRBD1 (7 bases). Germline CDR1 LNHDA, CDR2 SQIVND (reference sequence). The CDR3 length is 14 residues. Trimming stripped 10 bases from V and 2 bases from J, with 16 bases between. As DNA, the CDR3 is TGTGCCACCACGGACAGGAGGGCCACAGATACGCAGTATTTT. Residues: CATTDRRATDTQYF.

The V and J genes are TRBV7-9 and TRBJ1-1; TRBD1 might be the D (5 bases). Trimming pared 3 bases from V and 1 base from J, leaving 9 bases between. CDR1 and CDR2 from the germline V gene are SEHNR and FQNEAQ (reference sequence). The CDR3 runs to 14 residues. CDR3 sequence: CASSLEQGNTEAFF. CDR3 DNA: TGTGCCAGCAGCTTGGAGCAGGGGAACACTGAAGCTTTCTTT.